This TCR beta chain was obtained from a study of T-cell reconstitution after alpha-beta-depleted transplantation in children. General observations from the study: About two months after transplant, alpha-beta T cells reportedly came from several hundred expanded graft clones.

Unique molecular identifiers were built into the TCRbeta library. Each CDR3 protein is one row after TCRdb ran MiXCR on the PCR reads. The data show 300,000 to 350,000 distinct CDR3 sequences, around 25% seen once. As regards this clonotype: Its specificity is not known.

Germline V lookup: CDR1 SEHNR, CDR2 FQNEAQ (reference sequence). Unmatched junction bases numbered 4, after V lost 1 base and J lost 6 bases. CDR3 length equals 15 residues. This receptor was identified in a male patient between 10 and 17 years old who had a stem cell transplant for acute lymphoblastic leukemia, so the T cells may come from the graft donor. The chain links TRBV7-9 to TRBJ2-1, with 9 bases matching TRBD2. The sample in question was PBMCs, mostly from graft donor cells, obtained 180 days after TCRalphabeta/CD19-depleted stem cell transplant. This CDR3 reads CASSLVGLAGNEQFF. CDR3 nucleotide sequence: TGTGCCAGCAGCTTAGTGGGACTAGCTGGCAATGAGCAGTTCTTC.